One and the same sample provided the 26 T cell receptor beta chains below, sequenced in a study of Ad26.COV2.S vaccination and SARS-CoV-2 variants. Some clones are missing from TCRdb's copy, which holds only in-frame ones; the method was immunoSEQ multiplex PCR. In the table there are about 350,000 clones, 92% of which are singletons. The source material was peripheral blood, sampled after recovery from COVID-19. Source of these receptors: a human donor who had recovered from COVID-19.

This chain joins TRBV2 and TRBJ2-2, with unresolved D. This CDR3 is 16 amino acids long. The germline CDR1 and CDR2 sequences are SNHLY and FYNNEI. Trimming cost V 7 bases and J 0 bases, with 15 bases left between them. CDR3 in amino acids: CASKRAVSANTGELFF. CDR3 in DNA: TGTGCCAGCAAACGGGCGGTCTCTGCGAACACCGGGGAGCTGTTTTTT.

V and J are TRBV5-5 and TRBJ2-7; 7 bases are shared with TRBD1. Germline values: CDR1 SGHKS, CDR2 YYEKEE (reference sequence). Losses at the gene ends were 0 bases for V and 5 bases for J; bases not matched to a gene: 5. CDR3 length equals 14 residues. The CDR3 DNA reads TGTGCCAGCAGCTTGGGACAGGGTATCCACGAGCAGTACTTC. It yields the protein CASSLGQGIHEQYF.

The chain uses TRBV7-6 and TRBJ2-3, with TRBD2 identical over 10 bases. The CDR3 covers 18 residues. V lost 2 bases and J lost 5; bases outside the gene matches: 13. CDR1 and CDR2 (germline): SGHVS, FNYEAQ. The chain's CDR3 is CASSLIVSGGSRGDTQYF. The CDR3 DNA is TGTGCCAGCAGCTTAATTGTTAGCGGGGGGTCCCGTGGAGATACGCAGTATTTT.

The chain is built from TRBV6-5 and TRBJ2-7; maybe TRBD2 (5 bases). V lost 7 bases, J lost 7 bases, and 14 bases lay in between. Germline V gives CDR1 MNHEY, CDR2 SVGAGI. The CDR3 loop spans 12 amino acids. CDR3 loop: CASTSPQWEQYF. The CDR3 DNA sequence: TGTGCCAGCACTAGCCCTCAATGGGAGCAGTACTTC.

This clone showed up just once. The chain combines TRBV9 with TRBJ1-1; D not certain. Germline V gene data show CDR1 as SGDLS and CDR2 as YYNGEE. The CDR3 has 13 residues. Trimming left V 0 bases short and J 4 bases short, with 7 bases between. CDR3 amino acids: CASSVASSTEAFF. The CDR3 coding sequence is TGTGCCAGCAGCGTAGCTAGTAGCACTGAAGCTTTCTTT.

For the CDR3, the DNA is TGTGCCAGCAGCCCTCTCCGGAGCTACGAGCAGTACTTC. It encodes CASSPLRSYEQYF. The chain is built from TRBV11-2 and TRBJ2-7; D not certain. V was cut by 5 bases and J by 3 bases, with 11 bases left in between. The germline gives CDR1 SGHAT, CDR2 FQNNGV. This CDR3 has 13 amino acids.

The chain uses TRBV15 and TRBJ1-2; 7 bases are a match to TRBD1. This CDR3 comprises 13 residues. The V gene end was trimmed by 2 bases and the J gene end by 4 bases; junction bases not matched to a gene: 1. Germline values: CDR1 LNHNV, CDR2 YYDKDF (reference sequence). CDR3 protein: CATSRQGGYGYTF. The CDR3 DNA follows: TGTGCCACCAGCAGACAGGGGGGCTATGGCTACACCTTC.

The V gene is TRBV28, the J gene TRBJ1-1, with D uncertain. V shed 7 bases and J shed 1 base, with 13 bases lying between them. The CDR3 is made up of 14 amino acids. Germline V gives CDR1 MDHEN, CDR2 SYDVKM. The CDR3 DNA is TGTGCCAGCACGGAACCAGGTACGAACACTGAAGCTTTCTTT. This codes for CASTEPGTNTEAFF.

This sequence joins TRBV18 and TRBJ2-1, with 10 bases fitting TRBD1. The germline V gene has CDR1 KGHSH and CDR2 LQKENI. This CDR3 contains 14 residues. V was clipped by 6 bases and J by 5 bases; unmatched bases: 4. The CDR3 sequence is CASSRDRGHNEQFF. In nucleotides, the CDR3 is TGTGCCAGCTCGCGAGACAGGGGGCACAATGAGCAGTTCTTC.

V usage is TRBV24-1 and J usage is TRBJ2-1; the match to TRBD2 covers 8 bases. Germline V gene data show CDR1 as KGHDR and CDR2 as SFDVKD. This CDR3 spans 15 amino acids. Unmatched junction bases numbered 5, after V lost 3 bases and J lost 5 bases. The CDR3 sequence is CATSDPGLGHNEQFF. CDR3 nucleotide sequence: TGTGCCACCAGTGATCCGGGACTAGGGCACAATGAGCAGTTCTTC.

This chain uses TRBV5-4 with TRBJ1-2; D remains unclear. The germline V and J ends were trimmed by 2 bases and 0 bases, with 11 bases remaining between them. The CDR3 is made up of 15 amino acids. Germline V CDR1 and CDR2: SGHNT, YYREEE (reference sequence). The CDR3 sequence is CASSFPGRANYGYTF. The CDR3 DNA is TGTGCCAGCAGCTTCCCGGGGAGAGCTAACTATGGCTACACCTTC.

The rearrangement uses TRBV19 and TRBJ1-2, with a tentative D call TRBD1 (5 bases). V lost 1 base and J 2 bases, leaving 11 bases between the germline ends. CDR1 is LNHDA and CDR2 is SQIVND in the germline V gene (reference sequence). The CDR3 loop spans 15 amino acids. This CDR3 is CASSIGHPGNYGYTF. In nucleotides, the CDR3 is TGTGCCAGTAGTATAGGACACCCAGGGAACTATGGCTACACCTTC.

In nucleotides, the CDR3 is TGCAGTGCTAGTCGCTTACGGACAGGGAGGGACCAAGAGACCCAGTACTTC. Its translation is CSASRLRTGRDQETQYF. The V and J genes are TRBV20-1 and TRBJ2-5; possible D gene TRBD1, 8 bases. The V end lost 3 bases, the J end lost 0 bases, and 20 bases lay between the germline ends. The germline V gene encodes CDR1 DFQATT and CDR2 SNEGSKA (reference sequence). The CDR3 runs to 17 residues.

The gene calls are TRBV4-3 and TRBJ1-3; D is uncertain. The CDR3 covers 18 residues. Trimming stripped 0 bases from V and 0 bases from J, with 15 bases between. The V gene's germline CDR1 is LGHNA and CDR2 YSLEER. DNA of the CDR3: TGCGCCAGCAGCCAAGATGTGGAGACCTGGGGCTCTGGAAACACCATATATTTT. Its protein is CASSQDVETWGSGNTIYF.

A few counts support this clone. CDR3 DNA: TGTGCCAGCAGTTTCTACGGGACAGGGGGCAACTATGGCTACACCTTC. It translates to CASSFYGTGGNYGYTF. The V call is TRBV27, the J call TRBJ1-2; TRBD1 aligns across 12 bases. The CDR3 is 16 amino acids. Germline V gene data show CDR1 as MNHEY and CDR2 as SMNVEV (reference sequence). After removal of 3 bases from V and 2 bases from J, the junction contained 4 bases not matched to a gene.

V is TRBV5-1 and J is TRBJ1-6; possibly TRBD1 for D (5 bases). Germline values: CDR1 SGHRS, CDR2 YFSETQ. Between the trimmed V and J ends, which lost 3 bases and 4 bases, there was a span of 14 bases. The CDR3 has 16 residues. The CDR3 DNA is TGCGCCAGCAGCTATATGCCGGGACCGTATAATTCACCCCTCCACTTT. This gives the protein CASSYMPGPYNSPLHF.

The V call is TRBV13, the J call TRBJ1-2, with 12 nucleotides matching TRBD1. Trimming removed 1 base from V and 1 base from J; junction bases left unmatched: 4. Germline V CDR1 and CDR2: PRHDT, FYEKMQ (reference sequence). The CDR3 is made up of 17 amino acids. Here the CDR3 DNA reads TGTGCCAGCAGCTTAGCGGGACAGGGGGCGTTTAACTATGGCTACACCTTC. Translating it yields CASSLAGQGAFNYGYTF.

The chain links TRBV6-6 to TRBJ2-1; the match to TRBD2 covers 16 bases. Trimming took 5 bases from V and 8 from J; bases not matched to a gene: 18. CDR1 is MNHNY and CDR2 is SVGAGI in the germline V gene (reference sequence). This CDR3 spans 20 amino acids. CDR3 amino acids: CASSPLPGLAGGLKVDEQFF. Written as DNA, the CDR3 is TGTGCCAGCAGTCCCCTGCCGGGACTAGCGGGGGGGCTTAAGGTCGATGAGCAGTTCTTC.

This clone was found once. The chain joins TRBV7-9 to TRBJ2-2, with D perhaps matching TRBD1 (6 bases). With 5 bases removed from V and 4 bases from J, the gap between germline ends came to 11 bases. CDR3 length: 14 amino acids. Germline-derived CDR1 and CDR2 are SEHNR and FQNEAQ (reference sequence). The CDR3 region has the DNA TGTGCCAGCAGCCCCACAGGGCCCACCGGGGAGCTGTTTTTT. Translated: CASSPTGPTGELFF.

This clone was picked up one time. This chain connects TRBV18 to TRBJ2-5; TRBD1 matches at 9 bases. The CDR3 extends over 14 amino acids. J lost 5 bases, V lost 1 base, and 2 bases had no gene match. Germline CDR1 and CDR2: KGHSH and LQKENI. The CDR3: CASSPRGTGETQYF. As DNA, the CDR3 is TGTGCCAGCTCACCACGAGGGACAGGGGAGACCCAGTACTTC.

The genes are TRBV11-2 and TRBJ1-5; D might be TRBD1 (5 bases). The CDR3 consists of 14 residues. Trimming stripped 4 bases from V and 6 bases from J, with 13 bases between. Germline V gene lookup returns CDR1 SGHAT and CDR2 FQNNGV. As DNA, the CDR3 is TGTGCCAGCAGCTCGATGGGGGGTTTTCAGCCCCAGCATTTT. Residues: CASSSMGGFQPQHF.

J is TRBJ2-7 and V is TRBV7-9; 7 bases align to TRBD1. The V gene's germline CDR1 is SEHNR and CDR2 FQNEAQ (reference sequence). V was pared by 5 bases and J by 2 bases, with 9 bases of the junction left unmatched. The CDR3 sequence is 15 residues long. CDR3 sequence: CASSQGIGQAYEQYF. Here the CDR3 DNA reads TGTGCCAGCAGCCAAGGAATCGGACAGGCCTACGAGCAGTACTTC.

This clone was found once. This sequence joins TRBV10-3 and TRBJ1-5; 9 nucleotides align to TRBD1. Germline loops: CDR1 ENHRY, CDR2 SYGVKD. The CDR3 has 14 amino acids. J was trimmed by 6 bases and V by 10 bases; bases with no gene match: 10. The CDR3 sequence is CATSRDREVQPQHF. Written as DNA, the CDR3 is TGTGCCACCTCCCGGGACAGGGAGGTTCAGCCCCAGCATTTT.

A remark on this clone: Other DNA sequences within the sample encode an identical CDR3. V gene TRBV6-2 or TRBV6-3 combines with J gene TRBJ1-1, with 7 positions matching TRBD1. Germline CDR1 and CDR2: MNHEY and SVGEGT. This CDR3 is 16 amino acids long. Trimming at V came to 5 bases and at J to 8 bases, leaving 17 bases not matched to a gene. The CDR3 region has the DNA TGTGCCAGCAGTCCCGCGACACTACAGGGGTCTACCGAAGCTTTCTTT. Translating it yields CASSPATLQGSTEAFF.

The chain joins TRBV29-1 to TRBJ2-7; D might be TRBD2 (5 bases). CDR1 and CDR2 from the germline V gene are SQVTM and ANQGSEA. This CDR3 comprises 12 residues. V lost 1 base and J lost 1, with 5 bases in between. The CDR3 reads CSVEGTSYEQYF. CDR3 nucleotides: TGCAGCGTTGAAGGGACTTCCTACGAGCAGTACTTC.

This chain links TRBV9 with TRBJ2-1; D remains unclear. With 0 bases removed from V and 9 bases from J, the gap between germline ends came to 13 bases. This CDR3 has 14 residues. Germline V gene lookup returns CDR1 SGDLS and CDR2 YYNGEE. The CDR3 sequence is CASSVDSLPGEQFF. CDR3 sequence (DNA): TGTGCCAGCAGCGTAGACTCCCTGCCGGGTGAGCAGTTCTTC. The full variable domain, its missing parts supplied by reference TRBV9 and TRBJ2-1, is DSGVTQTPKHLITATGQRVTLRCSPRSGDLSVYWYQQSLDQGLQFLIQYYNGEERAKGNILERFSAQQFPDLHSELNLSSLELGDSALYFCASSVDSLPGEQFFGPGTRLTVL.